The rows below give T cell receptor beta chains drawn from one sample of a study of post-analysis software for immune sequencing data. TCRdb called the PCR reads again in MiXCR, with one record for every CDR3 protein. The table lists 430,000 or so distinct CDR3 sequences, 35% to 45% of them singletons, with 7.6% in the top ten. Specimen: blood. The receptors shown here come from a girl between 2 and 10 years old with multiple sclerosis. The CDR3 runs from the conserved cysteine through the conserved F or W. D genes are given only for firm matches. Clone sizes are given selectively: once, few, many, or a class where the clone is expanded.

CASSRRGPFGNEQFF	TGTGCCAGCTCCCGGAGGGGGCCCTTTGGCAATGAGCAGTTCTTC	NA	TRBV2	TRBJ2-1	few
CASRPGQGRSNQPQHF	TGTGCCAGCAGACCGGGACAGGGGAGAAGCAATCAGCCCCAGCATTTT	TRBD1	TRBV6-5	TRBJ1-5	NA
CSAGLAGGSTDTQYF	TGCAGTGCTGGACTAGCGGGAGGTAGCACAGATACGCAGTATTTT	TRBD2	TRBV20-1	TRBJ2-3	few
CASDVQGGSEQFF	TGTGCCAGCGACGTCCAGGGGGGGAGTGAGCAGTTCTTC	NA	TRBV7-9	TRBJ2-1	once
CTSSLVYGETQYF	TGTACCAGCAGTTTGGTCTACGGGGAGACCCAGTACTTC	NA	TRBV12-3/TRBV12-4	TRBJ2-5	NA
CSASFGALADNEQFF	TGCAGTGCTAGCTTCGGGGCACTAGCGGACAATGAGCAGTTCTTC	TRBD2	TRBV20-1	TRBJ2-1	NA
CAIRQGVGDPSEQYF	TGTGCCATCAGGCAAGGAGTCGGGGACCCCTCCGAGCAGTACTTC	NA	TRBV10-3	TRBJ2-7	NA
CASSLAVGGELFF	TGTGCCAGCAGCTTAGCGGTGGGCGGGGAGCTGTTTTTT	NA	TRBV7-2	TRBJ2-2	NA
CRSDRAEAFF	TGCAGGAGCGACAGGGCTGAAGCTTTCTTT	TRBD1	TRBV29-1	TRBJ1-1	NA
CASSLDRASENEQFF	TGCGCCAGCAGCTTGGACCGGGCTTCGGAGAATGAGCAGTTCTTC	NA	TRBV5-1	TRBJ2-1	few
CASSSQKASNQPQHF	TGTGCCAGCAGTTCCCAGAAGGCGAGCAATCAGCCCCAACATTTT	NA	TRBV6-2/TRBV6-3	TRBJ1-5	few
CSARGRGRQPQHF	TGCAGTGCTAGAGGTAGGGGCCGTCAGCCCCAGCATTTT	NA	TRBV20-1	TRBJ1-5	NA
CASRLSGSSGANVLTF	TGTGCCAGCAGGCTCTCGGGGAGCTCTGGGGCCAACGTCCTGACTTTC	NA	TRBV27	TRBJ2-6	NA
CSARSSGAEQYF	TGCAGTGCTAGGAGTTCTGGGGCCGAGCAGTACTTC	NA	TRBV20-1	TRBJ2-7	NA
CASSVESPPLYGYTF	TGTGCCAGCAGCGTCGAATCGCCACCTCTCTATGGCTACACCTTC	NA	TRBV12-3/TRBV12-4	TRBJ1-2	many
CSVEDFVAGDYNEQFF	TGCAGCGTTGAAGATTTTGTAGCTGGGGACTACAATGAGCAGTTCTTC	NA	TRBV29-1	TRBJ2-1	NA
CAISLTSGRDLGGNEQFF	TGTGCCATCAGCCTGACTAGCGGGAGGGATCTGGGAGGCAATGAGCAGTTCTTC	TRBD2	TRBV10-3	TRBJ2-1	few
CASTPGLAAYNEQFF	TGTGCCAGCACCCCGGGACTAGCGGCCTACAATGAGCAGTTCTTC	TRBD2	TRBV7-2	TRBJ2-1	few
CASKPPGTLGETQYF	TGTGCCAGCAAGCCCCCCGGCACCCTGGGGGAGACCCAGTACTTC	NA	TRBV6-6	TRBJ2-5	few
CAISIDSDYTEAFF	TGTGCCATCAGCATAGACAGTGACTACACTGAAGCTTTCTTT	NA	TRBV10-3	TRBJ1-1	NA
CASSSRQGAIGGYTF	TGTGCCAGCAGCTCAAGACAGGGGGCTATCGGCGGCTACACCTTC	TRBD1	TRBV7-2	TRBJ1-2	NA
CSARPPRGVLTEAFF	TGCAGTGCTAGACCCCCGAGGGGAGTGCTGACTGAAGCTTTCTTT	NA	TRBV20-1	TRBJ1-1	NA
CSARSGPGTDTQYF	TGCAGTGCCCGTTCAGGACCAGGAACAGATACGCAGTATTTT	NA	TRBV20-1	TRBJ2-3	NA
CASSYPAGQSFSYNEQFF	TGTGCCAGCAGTTACCCCGCGGGACAGTCCTTTTCCTACAATGAGCAGTTCTTC	NA	TRBV6-2/TRBV6-3	TRBJ2-1	few
CSAEPDSGAVRFHEQYF	TGCAGTGCCGAACCGGATAGCGGGGCCGTAAGGTTCCACGAGCAGTACTTC	TRBD2	TRBV20-1	TRBJ2-7	few
CSARAELAGAYNEQFF	TGCAGTGCTAGAGCGGAACTAGCGGGAGCTTACAATGAGCAGTTCTTC	TRBD2	TRBV20-1	TRBJ2-1	once
CSARDNTEAFF	TGCAGTGCTAGGGACAACACTGAAGCTTTCTTT	NA	TRBV20-1	TRBJ1-1	many
CASSLVAGQVYGYTF	TGTGCCAGCAGTTTAGTCGCAGGGCAAGTCTATGGCTACACCTTC	NA	TRBV28	TRBJ1-2	NA
CSARDWANGGPFYEQYF	TGCAGTGCTAGAGATTGGGCGAATGGGGGCCCATTCTACGAGCAGTACTTC	NA	TRBV20-1	TRBJ2-7	NA
CASSSTGHEQFF	TGTGCCAGCAGTTCGACGGGCCATGAGCAGTTCTTC	NA	TRBV12-3/TRBV12-4	TRBJ2-1	NA
CSSRTGETQYF	TGCAGCTCCCGGACGGGGGAGACCCAGTACTTC	NA	TRBV29-1	TRBJ2-5	few
CASSPGTSGKETQYF	TGTGCCAGCAGTCCCGGGACTAGCGGAAAAGAGACCCAGTACTTC	TRBD2	TRBV28	TRBJ2-5	few
CSVPGQAPEETQYF	TGCAGTGTGCCGGGACAGGCCCCTGAAGAGACCCAGTACTTC	TRBD1	TRBV20-1	TRBJ2-5	NA
CASSEGQINYNEQFF	TGTGCCAGCAGTGAAGGACAGATAAACTACAATGAGCAGTTCTTC	NA	TRBV6-1	TRBJ2-1	NA
CASSPTQGQLEQYF	TGTGCCAGCAGCCCAACTCAGGGACAGCTCGAGCAGTACTTC	TRBD1	TRBV9	TRBJ2-7	once